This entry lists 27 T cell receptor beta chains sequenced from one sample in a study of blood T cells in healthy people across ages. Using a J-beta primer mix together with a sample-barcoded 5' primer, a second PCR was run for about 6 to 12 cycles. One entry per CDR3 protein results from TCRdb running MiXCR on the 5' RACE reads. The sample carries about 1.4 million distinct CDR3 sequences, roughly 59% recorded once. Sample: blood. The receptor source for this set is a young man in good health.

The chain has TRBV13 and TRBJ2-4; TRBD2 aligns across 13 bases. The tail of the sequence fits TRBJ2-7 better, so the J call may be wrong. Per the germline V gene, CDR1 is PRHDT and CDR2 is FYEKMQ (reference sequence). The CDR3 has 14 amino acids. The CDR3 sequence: CASRLAGGPLEQYF. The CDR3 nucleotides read TGTGCCAGCAGACTAGCGGGGGGGCCGCTCGAGCAGTACTTC.

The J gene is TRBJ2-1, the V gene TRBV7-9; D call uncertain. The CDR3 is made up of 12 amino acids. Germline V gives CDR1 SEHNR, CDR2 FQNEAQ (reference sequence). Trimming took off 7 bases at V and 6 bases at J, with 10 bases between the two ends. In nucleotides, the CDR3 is TGTGCCAGCACCCGACGAAGCAATGAGCAGTTCTTC. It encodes CASTRRSNEQFF.

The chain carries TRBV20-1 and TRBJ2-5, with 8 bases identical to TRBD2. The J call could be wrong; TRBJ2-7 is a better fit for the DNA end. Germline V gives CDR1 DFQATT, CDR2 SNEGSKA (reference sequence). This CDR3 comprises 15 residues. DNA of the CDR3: TGCAGTGCTAGTGGACCGGGAGGGCTAAGGAACGAGCAGTACTTC. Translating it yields CSASGPGGLRNEQYF.

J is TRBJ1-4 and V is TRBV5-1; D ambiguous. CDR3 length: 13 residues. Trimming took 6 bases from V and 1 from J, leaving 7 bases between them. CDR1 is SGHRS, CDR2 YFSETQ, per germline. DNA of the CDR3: TGCGCCAGCAAGCTACAAACTAATGAAAAACTGTTTTTT. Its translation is CASKLQTNEKLFF. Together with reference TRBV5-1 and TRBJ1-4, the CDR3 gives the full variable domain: KAGVTQTPRYLIKTRGQQVTLSCSPISGHRSVSWYQQTPGQGLQFLFEYFSETQRNKGNFPGRFSGRQFSNSRSEMNVSTLELGDSALYLCASKLQTNEKLFFGSGTQLSVL.

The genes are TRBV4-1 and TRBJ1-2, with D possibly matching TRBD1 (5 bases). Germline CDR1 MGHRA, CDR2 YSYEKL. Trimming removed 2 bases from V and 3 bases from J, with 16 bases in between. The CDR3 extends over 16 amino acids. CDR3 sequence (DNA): TGCGCCAGCAGCCAATCGAGGGACGGATTCTACTATGGCTACACCTTC. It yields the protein CASSQSRDGFYYGYTF.

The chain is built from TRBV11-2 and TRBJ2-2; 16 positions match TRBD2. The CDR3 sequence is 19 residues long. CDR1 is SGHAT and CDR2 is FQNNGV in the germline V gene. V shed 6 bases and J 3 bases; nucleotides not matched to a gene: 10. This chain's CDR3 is CASSQVPGLAGGHTGELFF. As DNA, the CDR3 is TGTGCCAGCAGTCAAGTCCCGGGACTAGCGGGGGGGCACACCGGGGAGCTGTTTTTT.

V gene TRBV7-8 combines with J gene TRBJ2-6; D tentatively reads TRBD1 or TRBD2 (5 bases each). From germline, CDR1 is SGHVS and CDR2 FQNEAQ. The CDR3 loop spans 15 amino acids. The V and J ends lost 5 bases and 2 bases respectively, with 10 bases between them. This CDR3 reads CASSPGSTGANVLTF. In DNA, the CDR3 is TGTGCCAGCAGCCCAGGGAGTACTGGGGCCAACGTCCTGACTTTC.

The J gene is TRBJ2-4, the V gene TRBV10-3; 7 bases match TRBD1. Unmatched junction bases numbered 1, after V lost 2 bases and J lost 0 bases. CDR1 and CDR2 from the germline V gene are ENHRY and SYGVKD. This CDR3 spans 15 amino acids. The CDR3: CAISEGTVAKNIQYF. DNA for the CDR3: TGTGCCATCAGTGAGGGGACAGTAGCCAAAAACATTCAGTACTTC.

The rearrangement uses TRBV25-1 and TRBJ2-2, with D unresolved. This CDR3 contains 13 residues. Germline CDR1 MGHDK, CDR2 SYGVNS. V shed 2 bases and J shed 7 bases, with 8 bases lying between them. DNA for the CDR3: TGTGCCAGCAGTGAAAGGAAGGACGGGGAGCTGTTTTTT. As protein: CASSERKDGELFF. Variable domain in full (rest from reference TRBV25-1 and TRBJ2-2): EADIYQTPRYLVIGTGKKITLECSQTMGHDKMYWYQQDPGMELHLIHYSYGVNSTEKGDLSSESTVSRIRTEHFPLTLESARPSHTSQYLCASSERKDGELFFGEGSRLTVL.

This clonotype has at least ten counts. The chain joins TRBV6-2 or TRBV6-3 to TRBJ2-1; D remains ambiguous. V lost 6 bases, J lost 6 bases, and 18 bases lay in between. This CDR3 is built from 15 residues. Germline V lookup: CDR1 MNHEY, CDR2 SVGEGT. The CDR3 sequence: CASSAIGIGRNEQFF. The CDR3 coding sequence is TGTGCCAGCAGCGCAATAGGTATAGGACGCAATGAGCAGTTCTTC.

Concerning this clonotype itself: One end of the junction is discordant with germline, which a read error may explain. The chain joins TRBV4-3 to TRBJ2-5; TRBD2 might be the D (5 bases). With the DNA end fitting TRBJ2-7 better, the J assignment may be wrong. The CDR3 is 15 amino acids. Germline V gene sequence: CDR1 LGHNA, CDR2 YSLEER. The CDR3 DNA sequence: TGCGTCAGCAGCCATCAACTAGTCTTGATCCACGAGCAGTACTTC. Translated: CVSSHQLVLIHEQYF.

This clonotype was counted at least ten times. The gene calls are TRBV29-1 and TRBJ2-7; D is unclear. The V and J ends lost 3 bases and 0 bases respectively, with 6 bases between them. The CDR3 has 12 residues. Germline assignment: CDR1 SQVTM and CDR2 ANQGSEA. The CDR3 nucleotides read TGCAGCGTTGACGGCAACTCCTACGAGCAGTACTTC. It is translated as CSVDGNSYEQYF.

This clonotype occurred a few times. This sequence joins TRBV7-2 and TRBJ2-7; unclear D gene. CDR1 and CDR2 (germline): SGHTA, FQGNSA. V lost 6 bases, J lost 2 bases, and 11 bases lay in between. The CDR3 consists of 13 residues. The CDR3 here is CASRTAIPYEQYF. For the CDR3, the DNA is TGTGCCAGCAGGACGGCCATCCCCTACGAGCAGTACTTC.

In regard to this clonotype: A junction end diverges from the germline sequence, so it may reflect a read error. The CDR3 loop reads CSATRGSGANVLTF. In nucleotides, the CDR3 is TGCAGTGCGACAAGGGGCTCTGGGGCCAACGTCCTGACCTTC. The rearrangement joins TRBV20-1 to TRBJ2-6, with D maybe TRBD1 (5 bases). Per germline, CDR1 DFQATT and CDR2 SNEGSKA (reference sequence). The CDR3 runs 14 residues.

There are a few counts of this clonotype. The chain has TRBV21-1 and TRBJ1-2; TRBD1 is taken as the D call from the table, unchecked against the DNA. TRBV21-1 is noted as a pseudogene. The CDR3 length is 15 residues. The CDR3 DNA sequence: TGTGCCAGCAGCCTCCGGGACAGCCTTAACTATGGCTACACCTTC. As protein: CASSLRDSLNYGYTF.

Here the CDR3 DNA reads TGTGCCAGCAGCCCCCTCCGGCGCGGAGATTTCTACGAGCAGTACTTC. Protein: CASSPLRRGDFYEQYF. This chain links TRBV27 with TRBJ2-7; D gene unclear. The V end lost 6 bases, the J end lost 3 bases, and 21 bases lay between the germline ends. Germline CDR1 and CDR2: MNHEY and SMNVEV (reference sequence). The CDR3 sequence is 16 residues long.

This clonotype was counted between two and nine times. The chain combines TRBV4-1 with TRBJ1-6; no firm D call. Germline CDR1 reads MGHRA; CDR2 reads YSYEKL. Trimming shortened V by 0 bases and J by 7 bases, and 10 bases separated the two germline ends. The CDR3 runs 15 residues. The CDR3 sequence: CASSQDVGSNSPLHF. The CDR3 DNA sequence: TGCGCCAGCAGCCAAGACGTCGGATCGAATTCACCCCTCCACTTT.

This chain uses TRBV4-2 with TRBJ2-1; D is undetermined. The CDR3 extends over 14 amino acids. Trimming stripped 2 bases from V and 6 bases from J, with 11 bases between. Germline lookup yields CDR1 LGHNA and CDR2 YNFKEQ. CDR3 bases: TGTGCCAGCAGCCAACCCGGTCTGGTCAATGAGCAGTTCTTC. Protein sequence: CASSQPGLVNEQFF.

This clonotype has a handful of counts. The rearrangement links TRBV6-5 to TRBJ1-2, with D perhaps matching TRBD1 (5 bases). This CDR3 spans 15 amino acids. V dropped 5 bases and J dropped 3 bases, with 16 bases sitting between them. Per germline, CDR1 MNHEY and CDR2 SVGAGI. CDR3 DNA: TGTGCCAGCAGTCGTGCAGGGAAAAAGGACTATGGCTACACCTTC. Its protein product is CASSRAGKKDYGYTF.

The CDR3 spells CASSLGDRTFGSPLHF. CDR3 DNA: TGTGCCAGCAGCTTAGGTGACAGAACTTTTGGTTCACCCCTCCACTTT. The rearrangement links TRBV7-2 to TRBJ1-6; possibly TRBD1 for D (5 bases). Trimming stripped 1 base from V and 9 bases from J, with 16 bases between. CDR3 length: 16 amino acids. The germline CDR1 and CDR2 sequences are SGHTA and FQGNSA.

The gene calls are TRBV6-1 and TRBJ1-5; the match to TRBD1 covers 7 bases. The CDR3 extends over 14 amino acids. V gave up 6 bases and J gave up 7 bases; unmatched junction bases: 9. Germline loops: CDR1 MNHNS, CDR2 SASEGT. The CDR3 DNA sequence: TGTGCCAGCAGGTACGACAGGGTAGGGCAGCCCCAGCATTTT. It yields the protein CASRYDRVGQPQHF.

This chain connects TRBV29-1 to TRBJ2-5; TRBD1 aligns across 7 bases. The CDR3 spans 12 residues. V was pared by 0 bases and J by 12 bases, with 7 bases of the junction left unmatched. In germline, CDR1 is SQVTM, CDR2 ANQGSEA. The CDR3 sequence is CSVEDGRGQKYF. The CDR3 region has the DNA TGCAGCGTTGAAGATGGACGGGGACAGAAGTACTTC.

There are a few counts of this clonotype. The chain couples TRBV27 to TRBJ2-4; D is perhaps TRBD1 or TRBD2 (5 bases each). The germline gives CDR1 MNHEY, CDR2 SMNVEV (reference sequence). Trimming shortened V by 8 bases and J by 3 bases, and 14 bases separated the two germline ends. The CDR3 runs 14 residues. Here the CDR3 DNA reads TGTGCCAGCCGCTCCGGGACGGACAAAAACATTCAGTACTTC. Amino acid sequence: CASRSGTDKNIQYF.

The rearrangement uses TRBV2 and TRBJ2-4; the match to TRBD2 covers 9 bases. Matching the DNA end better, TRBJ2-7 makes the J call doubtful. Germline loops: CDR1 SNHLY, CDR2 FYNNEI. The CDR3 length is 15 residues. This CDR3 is CASSESAGGTYEQYF. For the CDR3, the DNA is TGTGCCAGCAGTGAATCAGCGGGGGGCACCTACGAGCAGTACTTC.

CDR3 nucleotide sequence: TGTGCCAGCAGCCCCCGGACAGCTTATAACTATGGCTACACCTTC. It yields the protein CASSPRTAYNYGYTF. The chain has TRBV28 and TRBJ1-2; possible D gene TRBD1, 6 bases. V was shortened by 6 bases and J by 1 base, with 15 bases between the two germline ends. From germline, CDR1 is MDHEN and CDR2 SYDVKM. The CDR3 totals 15 residues.

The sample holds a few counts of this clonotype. The CDR3 region is CATSRLADTQYF. CDR3 nucleotide sequence: TGTGCCACCAGTCGTCTAGCAGATACGCAGTATTTT. This chain connects TRBV15 to TRBJ2-3; D not certain. Trimming shortened V by 6 bases and J by 4 bases, and 8 bases separated the two germline ends. Per the germline V gene, CDR1 is LNHNV and CDR2 is YYDKDF (reference sequence). The CDR3 totals 12 residues.

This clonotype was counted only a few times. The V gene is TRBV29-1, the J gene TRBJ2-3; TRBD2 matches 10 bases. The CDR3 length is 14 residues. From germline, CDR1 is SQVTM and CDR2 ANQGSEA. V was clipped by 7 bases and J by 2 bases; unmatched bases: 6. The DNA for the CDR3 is TGCAGCGCTTCTAGCGGGGGCCACACAGATACGCAGTATTTT. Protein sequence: CSASSGGHTDTQYF.